This T cell receptor beta chain was captured in a study of blood T cell repertoires in COVID-19. Study summary: Specimens from acute and convalescent COVID-19 originated in the United States, Italy and Spain. From T cells, B-cell-depleted T cells, or PBMCs came the material, which was cDNA or gDNA.

Assay: immunoSEQ multiplex PCR; the TCRdb copy retains only in-frame clones and omits some. The sample consists of around 100,000 clones, roughly 89% of them appearing once. Germline assignment: CDR1 SGHTA and CDR2 FQGTGA. V lost 5 bases and J 4 bases, leaving 14 bases between the germline ends. The CDR3 runs 14 residues. The sequenced sample was peripheral blood. The J gene is TRBJ1-2, the V gene TRBV7-3; D may be TRBD1 (6 bases). The source of this sequence is a man aged 70 or older with active or convalescent COVID-19. CDR3 region: CASSPTTGSYGYTF. CDR3 sequence (DNA): TGTGCCAGCAGCCCAACTACAGGGAGCTATGGCTACACCTTC.